A selection of T cell receptor beta chains follows, all from one sample in a study of OX40 agonist ivuxolimab in advanced cancers. Method: immunoSEQ multiplex PCR; TCRdb's copy keeps in-frame clones and lacks some. The sample holds about 93,000 clones, roughly nine tenths seen once. Specimen: CD4+ or CD8+ T cells sorted from blood, collected in a trial of the OX40 agonist ivuxolimab. These receptor sequences come from an adult with an advanced solid tumor such as melanoma, head and neck, liver or kidney cancer. Both conserved end residues are part of each CDR3. Each record gives: CDR3 DNA, CDR3 protein, V gene, J gene, D gene, clone size. The D gene is left open where the match is weak. For some rows the clone size is stated as once, few or many, or as a class when expanded; others skip it.

cdr3_nt: TGTGCCAGCCAGAAGGGATACAGGGGGAACACTGAAGCTTTCTTT
cdr3_aa: CASQKGYRGNTEAFF
v_call: TRBV9
j_call: TRBJ1-1
d_call: TRBD1
clone_size: NA

cdr3_nt: TGTGCCAGCAGCAAGGACAGGGGCACCGGGGAGCTGTTTTTT
cdr3_aa: CASSKDRGTGELFF
v_call: TRBV6-6
j_call: TRBJ2-2
d_call: TRBD1
clone_size: once

cdr3_nt: TGTGCCATCAGTGGAGCGGGGTGGAGCACAGATACGCAGTATTTT
cdr3_aa: CAISGAGWSTDTQYF
v_call: TRBV10-3
j_call: TRBJ2-3
d_call: TRBD2
clone_size: NA

cdr3_nt: TGTGCCAGTAGTCAGACGGGGGCTACGAACACTGAAGCTTTCTTT
cdr3_aa: CASSQTGATNTEAFF
v_call: TRBV19
j_call: TRBJ1-1
d_call: NA
clone_size: NA

cdr3_nt: TGTGCCTGGAGAGAACAGGGGCGGGAGACCCAGTACTTC
cdr3_aa: CAWREQGRETQYF
v_call: TRBV30
j_call: TRBJ2-5
d_call: TRBD1
clone_size: NA

cdr3_nt: TGTGCCAGCAGTGAGGGACAGGGTAACTATGGCTACACCTTC
cdr3_aa: CASSEGQGNYGYTF
v_call: TRBV6-5
j_call: TRBJ1-2
d_call: TRBD1
clone_size: NA

cdr3_nt: TGCGCCAGCAGCGGTGGGGGAGGGTACAATGAGCAGTTCTTC
cdr3_aa: CASSGGGGYNEQFF
v_call: TRBV5-1
j_call: TRBJ2-1
d_call: TRBD2
clone_size: NA

cdr3_nt: TGTGCCAGTAGCACAGGGCAGGCCCAGCATTTT
cdr3_aa: CASSTGQAQHF
v_call: TRBV19
j_call: TRBJ1-5
d_call: NA
clone_size: few

cdr3_nt: TGTGCCTGGAGTGTTGCTTGGGGTGAAAAACTGTTTTTT
cdr3_aa: CAWSVAWGEKLFF
v_call: TRBV30
j_call: TRBJ1-4
d_call: NA
clone_size: NA

cdr3_nt: TGTGCCAGCAGGCCACAGGGGGCTTCGGATACGCAGTATTTT
cdr3_aa: CASRPQGASDTQYF
v_call: TRBV2
j_call: TRBJ2-3
d_call: TRBD1
clone_size: NA

cdr3_nt: TGTGCCAGCTCACCACCGGCGGGACAGGGCCCTTGGGGGATGCAGTATTTT
cdr3_aa: CASSPPAGQGPWGMQYF
v_call: TRBV18
j_call: TRBJ2-3
d_call: TRBD1
clone_size: NA

cdr3_nt: TGTGCCAGCAGCTTAAGGTTTTCCCCCAGTATGTCAGATACGCAGTATTTT
cdr3_aa: CASSLRFSPSMSDTQYF
v_call: TRBV11-2
j_call: TRBJ2-3
d_call: NA
clone_size: once

cdr3_nt: TGTGCCAGCAGCTCCGCCGTCTTGGGGGCTAATGAAAAACTGTTTTTT
cdr3_aa: CASSSAVLGANEKLFF
v_call: TRBV11-2
j_call: TRBJ1-4
d_call: NA
clone_size: NA

cdr3_nt: TGTGCCAGCAGGGGCCCCGTCACCTACGAGCAGTACTTC
cdr3_aa: CASRGPVTYEQYF
v_call: TRBV6-5
j_call: TRBJ2-7
d_call: NA
clone_size: NA

cdr3_nt: TGTGCCTGGAACTGGGAGGGGCCCAGGACCGGGGAGCTGTTTTTT
cdr3_aa: CAWNWEGPRTGELFF
v_call: TRBV30
j_call: TRBJ2-2
d_call: TRBD2
clone_size: NA

cdr3_nt: TGTGCCAGCAGCTTAGGCAAGGGGAGCACCGGGGAGCTGTTTTTT
cdr3_aa: CASSLGKGSTGELFF
v_call: TRBV11-1
j_call: TRBJ2-2
d_call: NA
clone_size: NA

cdr3_nt: TGTGCCAGCAGCGCCTCAGGAAGTTGGTACAATGAGCAGTTCTTC
cdr3_aa: CASSASGSWYNEQFF
v_call: TRBV9
j_call: TRBJ2-1
d_call: NA
clone_size: NA

cdr3_nt: TGTGCCAGCGGACGGGCGGGTGAAAAACTGTTTTTT
cdr3_aa: CASGRAGEKLFF
v_call: TRBV7-9
j_call: TRBJ1-4
d_call: NA
clone_size: NA

cdr3_nt: TGTGCCAGCAGCTCGGATTCTAAACTAGCGGGCACAAACTACGAGCAGTACTTC
cdr3_aa: CASSSDSKLAGTNYEQYF
v_call: TRBV7-2
j_call: TRBJ2-7
d_call: TRBD2
clone_size: NA

cdr3_nt: TGTGCCAGTAGTACCGCGACTAGCGGGAAAACCAATGAGCAGTTCTTC
cdr3_aa: CASSTATSGKTNEQFF
v_call: TRBV19
j_call: TRBJ2-1
d_call: TRBD2
clone_size: NA

cdr3_nt: TGTGCCTGGAGGAAGTCGGGCGGGTACACTGAAGCTTTCTTT
cdr3_aa: CAWRKSGGYTEAFF
v_call: TRBV30
j_call: TRBJ1-1
d_call: NA
clone_size: NA

cdr3_nt: TGCGCCAGCAAGGGCGGGGGGGCGGGTAAAGAGACCCAGTACTTC
cdr3_aa: CASKGGGAGKETQYF
v_call: TRBV10-2
j_call: TRBJ2-5
d_call: TRBD2
clone_size: NA

cdr3_nt: TGTGCCAGCAGGTTGACAGGGCTGAACACTGAAGCTTTCTTT
cdr3_aa: CASRLTGLNTEAFF
v_call: TRBV6-5
j_call: TRBJ1-1
d_call: TRBD1
clone_size: NA

cdr3_nt: TGTGCCAGCAGCGTAGGAGGACAGGGAGCTAATGAAAAACTGTTTTTT
cdr3_aa: CASSVGGQGANEKLFF
v_call: TRBV9
j_call: TRBJ1-4
d_call: TRBD1
clone_size: NA

cdr3_nt: TGTGCCAGCAGCTTAGTACCGTTCCCGCGTTCTGGAAACACCATATATTTT
cdr3_aa: CASSLVPFPRSGNTIYF
v_call: TRBV7-8
j_call: TRBJ1-3
d_call: NA
clone_size: NA

cdr3_nt: TGTGCCAGCAGCCCGAGGGCCGGGTGGGAAAAACTGTTTTTT
cdr3_aa: CASSPRAGWEKLFF
v_call: TRBV6-5
j_call: TRBJ1-4
d_call: NA
clone_size: NA

cdr3_nt: TGTGCCAGCAGCTTAGGAGCCAAAAACAGAGATACGCAGTATTTT
cdr3_aa: CASSLGAKNRDTQYF
v_call: TRBV11-3
j_call: TRBJ2-3
d_call: NA
clone_size: NA

cdr3_nt: TGTGCCAGCAGGTGGGCAGGGCGGAGCACAGATACGCAGTATTTT
cdr3_aa: CASRWAGRSTDTQYF
v_call: TRBV2
j_call: TRBJ2-3
d_call: NA
clone_size: NA

cdr3_nt: TGTGCCAGTAGTCACCAGGGGCAAAACTCTGGGGCCAACGTCCTGACTTTC
cdr3_aa: CASSHQGQNSGANVLTF
v_call: TRBV19
j_call: TRBJ2-6
d_call: NA
clone_size: few

cdr3_nt: TGTGCCAGCAGCTTACGACTAGCGGGTCCCTACGAGCAGTACTTC
cdr3_aa: CASSLRLAGPYEQYF
v_call: TRBV11-2
j_call: TRBJ2-7
d_call: TRBD2
clone_size: NA

cdr3_nt: TGTGCCAGCAGCCCGGGAGGGGGGAATGAAAAACTGTTTTTT
cdr3_aa: CASSPGGGNEKLFF
v_call: TRBV7-9
j_call: TRBJ1-4
d_call: NA
clone_size: NA

cdr3_nt: TGTGCCAGTGGGCCGGGAGCGCCTTCCCCCTACAATGAGCAGTTCTTC
cdr3_aa: CASGPGAPSPYNEQFF
v_call: TRBV19
j_call: TRBJ2-1
d_call: NA
clone_size: NA

cdr3_nt: TGCGCCAGCAGCCGACAGTTCCCAGATACGCAGTATTTT
cdr3_aa: CASSRQFPDTQYF
v_call: TRBV5-1
j_call: TRBJ2-3
d_call: NA
clone_size: once

cdr3_nt: TGCGCCAGCAGCAGGGACAGGGGCGACACCGGGGAGCTGTTTTTT
cdr3_aa: CASSRDRGDTGELFF
v_call: TRBV5-1
j_call: TRBJ2-2
d_call: TRBD1
clone_size: NA

cdr3_nt: TGTGCCAGCAGCTTAGAAGGAGGATATAGCAATCAGCCCCAGCATTTT
cdr3_aa: CASSLEGGYSNQPQHF
v_call: TRBV7-8
j_call: TRBJ1-5
d_call: NA
clone_size: NA

cdr3_nt: TGTGCCAGCAGTGAGATGCGGGATTCCGATGGCTACACCTTC
cdr3_aa: CASSEMRDSDGYTF
v_call: TRBV2
j_call: TRBJ1-2
d_call: NA
clone_size: NA

cdr3_nt: TGTGCCAGCAGTTATTTTGGGGGGACCGGGGAGCTGTTTTTT
cdr3_aa: CASSYFGGTGELFF
v_call: TRBV6-1
j_call: TRBJ2-2
d_call: NA
clone_size: NA

cdr3_nt: TGCGCCAGCAGCCAAGAAACCCGGGGGGGGACGGGTCAGCCCCAGCATTTT
cdr3_aa: CASSQETRGGTGQPQHF
v_call: TRBV4-1
j_call: TRBJ1-5
d_call: NA
clone_size: NA

cdr3_nt: TGTGCCAGCAGCTTAGGTTTCCGGGACGAGCAGTACTTC
cdr3_aa: CASSLGFRDEQYF
v_call: TRBV11-2
j_call: TRBJ2-7
d_call: NA
clone_size: NA

cdr3_nt: TGTGCCTGGAGTGTTAACCCAACCTACAATGAGCAGTTCTTC
cdr3_aa: CAWSVNPTYNEQFF
v_call: TRBV30
j_call: TRBJ2-1
d_call: NA
clone_size: NA

cdr3_nt: TGCGCCAGCAGCCAAGATCTAAGAAGCTATGGCTACACCTTC
cdr3_aa: CASSQDLRSYGYTF
v_call: TRBV4-1
j_call: TRBJ1-2
d_call: NA
clone_size: NA

cdr3_nt: TGTGCCAGCAGCTATTTGGGACAGGGGGCGCAAGGCTACACCTTC
cdr3_aa: CASSYLGQGAQGYTF
v_call: TRBV7-9
j_call: TRBJ1-2
d_call: TRBD1
clone_size: NA

cdr3_nt: TGTGCCAGCAGTTGGACAGGGGGCGCGGGAAACACCATATATTTT
cdr3_aa: CASSWTGGAGNTIYF
v_call: TRBV6-5
j_call: TRBJ1-3
d_call: TRBD1
clone_size: NA

cdr3_nt: TGTGCCAGCAGCTTGGTTGGGGGTGGAATCACTGAAGCTTTCTTT
cdr3_aa: CASSLVGGGITEAFF
v_call: TRBV7-9
j_call: TRBJ1-1
d_call: NA
clone_size: NA

cdr3_nt: TGTGCCAGCAGCTCGGGACAGGGGAACACCGGGGAGCTGTTTTTT
cdr3_aa: CASSSGQGNTGELFF
v_call: TRBV11-3
j_call: TRBJ2-2
d_call: TRBD1
clone_size: NA

cdr3_nt: TGTGCCAGCAGCCAAGGGACAGGAGCAACTAATGAAAAACTGTTTTTT
cdr3_aa: CASSQGTGATNEKLFF
v_call: TRBV7-3
j_call: TRBJ1-4
d_call: TRBD1
clone_size: NA

cdr3_nt: TGTGCCAGCAGCTTCGGACAGGGACACGAGCAGTTCTTC
cdr3_aa: CASSFGQGHEQFF
v_call: TRBV7-9
j_call: TRBJ2-1
d_call: TRBD1
clone_size: NA

cdr3_nt: TGTGCCAGCAAACTAGCTGCAAGCACAGATACGCAGTATTTT
cdr3_aa: CASKLAASTDTQYF
v_call: TRBV2
j_call: TRBJ2-3
d_call: NA
clone_size: NA

cdr3_nt: TGTGCCAGCAGCTTAGCGGGGACCTACGAGCAGTACTTC
cdr3_aa: CASSLAGTYEQYF
v_call: TRBV7-9
j_call: TRBJ2-7
d_call: NA
clone_size: NA